This T cell receptor (beta chain) was retrieved from a study of T cells in localized non-small cell lung cancer. General study points: Among the top 100 tumor clones, a median approximately 60 appeared in adjacent lung. Because only a single region of the tumor was sequenced, heterogeneity remains possible. The study linked higher blood T cell density to longer overall survival.

Generated by immunoSEQ multiplex PCR, the TCRdb table keeps only in-frame clones and is missing some. This sample has over 1,500 clones, with about 19% found just once. CDR3 length: 15 amino acids. V lost 10 bases, J lost 3 bases, and 19 bases lay in between. CDR1 and CDR2 (germline): ENHRY, SYGVKD. This clone showed up just a few times. Its cognate antigen is unknown. It was adjacent lung free of atypia that was taken, at least 2 cm from the tumor margin. The chain carries TRBV10-3 and TRBJ2-1; D possibly corresponds to TRBD2 (6 bases). The source was normal lung tissue next to the tumor, collected before any cancer treatment. This TCR derives from a man between 35 and 75 years old with stage III lung adenocarcinoma. Written as DNA, the CDR3 is TGTGCCAGCCGGCCGGTCGCGGGGCTCTACAATGAGCAGTTCTTC. It yields the protein CASRPVAGLYNEQFF.